Listed here are 26 T cell receptor beta chains from one sample, sequenced in a study of T cell repertoires in cytomegalovirus infection. Antigens for these TCRs are unknown. MiXCR, run by TCRdb on the reads, gives a single entry per CDR3 protein. This table has under 150,000 distinct CDR3 sequences, more than 20% appearing once. What was sequenced was PBMCs, sequenced either directly or after in vitro stimulation (not recorded which). The receptors shown here come from a human donor in good health (CMV status not recorded). Some clones in this sample may be carry-over from other donors' samples.

The rearrangement uses TRBV7-9 and TRBJ2-1; D is possibly TRBD1 (5 bases). The CDR3 is 17 residues long. V lost 1 base and J 7 bases, leaving 20 bases between the germline ends. Germline CDR1 SEHNR, CDR2 FQNEAQ (reference sequence). The CDR3 region is CASSLGQTLGPGNEQFF. The DNA of the CDR3 is TGTGCCAGCAGCTTAGGACAGACTTTAGGGCCTGGGAATGAGCAGTTCTTC.

This clonotype was seen at least ten times. This chain links TRBV28 with TRBJ1-1; D may be TRBD1 (6 bases). Germline V gene lookup returns CDR1 MDHEN and CDR2 SYDVKM. Trimming took 5 bases from V and 1 from J, leaving 14 bases between them. CDR3 length: 15 amino acids. Here the CDR3 DNA reads TGTGCCAGCAGTCAAATACAGGGCTGGAACACTGAAGCTTTCTTT. It is translated as CASSQIQGWNTEAFF.

This clonotype occurred many times. The chain links TRBV7-3 to TRBJ2-7; unclear D gene. The CDR3 is 16 amino acids. The germline V gene has CDR1 SGHTA and CDR2 FQGTGA. The V gene lost 7 bases and the J gene lost 5 bases, with 24 bases spanning the gap. The CDR3 sequence: CASTPLWVSGAHEQYF. CDR3 DNA sequence: TGTGCCAGCACCCCACTTTGGGTTTCGGGCGCCCACGAGCAGTACTTC.

This clonotype appeared a few times. The chain uses TRBV10-3 and TRBJ2-5; D is unclear. The germline CDR1 and CDR2 sequences are ENHRY and SYGVKD. The CDR3 has 13 amino acids. Trimming removed 4 bases from V and 1 base from J, with 7 bases in between. The CDR3 region has the DNA TGTGCCATCAGTGCCGGGCCCCAAGAGACCCAGTACTTC. Encoded protein: CAISAGPQETQYF.

In this sample, this clonotype turned up a few times. The chain carries TRBV12-3 or TRBV12-4 and TRBJ2-7; 8 bases match TRBD1. The V segment lost 5 bases and the J segment 2 bases; nucleotides outside the gene matches: 5. The CDR3 is made up of 14 amino acids. The CDR3 protein is CASSPSTGAYEQYF. Here the CDR3 DNA reads TGTGCCAGCAGTCCATCGACAGGGGCCTACGAGCAGTACTTC.

In this sample, this clonotype turned up a few times. The chain has TRBV6-5 and TRBJ1-3; D might be TRBD1 (6 bases). The germline V gene encodes CDR1 MNHEY and CDR2 SVGAGI. The CDR3 runs to 16 residues. V was cut by 2 bases and J by 4 bases, with 15 bases left in between. CDR3 nucleotide sequence: TGTGCCAGCAGTTACAACCGTCGGACAGCCGGAAACACCATATATTTT. Protein product: CASSYNRRTAGNTIYF.

The V and J genes are TRBV19 and TRBJ1-5; 10 bases line up with TRBD1. The CDR3 length is 15 residues. Germline V CDR1 and CDR2: LNHDA, SQIVND (reference sequence). V shed 6 bases and J 7 bases; nucleotides not matched to a gene: 9. CDR3 coding DNA: TGTGCCAGTAGCACCGGGACAGGGGATCTACAGCCCCAGCATTTT. It is translated as CASSTGTGDLQPQHF.

The rearrangement links TRBV12-3 or TRBV12-4 to TRBJ2-1; possible D gene TRBD2, 6 bases. This CDR3 spans 15 amino acids. The V and J ends lost 0 bases and 11 bases respectively, with 17 bases between them. The CDR3 spells CASSLALRGGLKQFF. CDR3 DNA: TGTGCCAGCAGTTTAGCGTTGCGGGGCGGACTCAAGCAGTTCTTC.

This rearrangement joins TRBV7-2 to TRBJ2-5; a possible D gene is TRBD1 (7 bases). The CDR3 is 14 residues long. Trimming left V 5 bases short and J 9 bases short, with 19 bases between. Germline V lookup: CDR1 SGHTA, CDR2 FQGNSA. The CDR3 coding sequence is TGTGCCAGCAGCCCGGAGGGGGCCCTATGGGCCCAGTACTTC. Protein sequence: CASSPEGALWAQYF.

J is TRBJ1-1 and V is TRBV7-9, with no clear D. The V gene lost 0 bases and the J gene lost 6 bases, with 8 bases spanning the gap. The CDR3 contains 13 residues. Germline V lookup: CDR1 SEHNR, CDR2 FQNEAQ (reference sequence). The CDR3 sequence: CASSLAPGAEAFF. CDR3 DNA sequence: TGTGCCAGCAGCTTAGCCCCGGGAGCTGAAGCTTTCTTT. Full variable domain (outside the CDR3, taken from reference TRBV7-9 and TRBJ1-1): DTGVSQNPRHKITKRGQNVTFRCDPISEHNRLYWYRQTLGQGPEFLTYFQNEAQLEKSRLLSDRFSAERPKGSFSTLEIQRTEQGDSAMYLCASSLAPGAEAFFGQGTRLTVV.

Ten or more counts support this clonotype. V and J are TRBV7-2 and TRBJ2-5, with TRBD2 as a possible D gene (5 bases). There are 13 residues in the CDR3. Germline lookup yields CDR1 SGHTA and CDR2 FQGNSA. Between the trimmed V and J ends, which lost 1 base and 5 bases, there was a span of 8 bases. This CDR3 is CASSLGTGETQYF. CDR3 sequence (DNA): TGTGCCAGCAGCTTAGGGACTGGCGAGACCCAGTACTTC. Based on the CDR3 plus reference TRBV7-2 and TRBJ2-5, the full variable domain is GAGVSQSPSNKVTEKGKDVELRCDPISGHTALYWYRQSLGQGLEFLIYFQGNSAPDKSGLPSDRFSAERTGGSVSTLTIQRTQQEDSAVYLCASSLGTGETQYFGPGTRLLVL.

This clonotype was seen more than once but under ten times. The J gene is TRBJ2-1, the V gene TRBV4-1, with D unresolved. V gave up 1 base and J gave up 4 bases, with 8 bases separating them. CDR3 size: 14 residues. Germline CDR1 is MGHRA and CDR2 is YSYEKL. The CDR3 is CASSQVQAYNEQFF. The DNA of the CDR3 is TGCGCCAGCAGCCAAGTCCAGGCTTACAATGAGCAGTTCTTC.

V usage is TRBV28 and J usage is TRBJ1-5, with D hard to call. The V gene lost 4 bases and the J gene lost 6 bases, with 16 bases spanning the gap. Germline lookup yields CDR1 MDHEN and CDR2 SYDVKM. The CDR3 runs to 15 residues. CDR3 sequence reads: CASSSPVVRRQPQHF. CDR3 nucleotide sequence: TGTGCCAGCAGTTCCCCGGTCGTGCGTCGTCAGCCCCAGCATTTT.

The chain is built from TRBV24-1 and TRBJ1-2; 8 nucleotides match TRBD1. The V gene's germline CDR1 is KGHDR and CDR2 SFDVKD. The CDR3 contains 12 residues. V lost 6 bases and J lost 8; bases outside the gene matches: 4. The chain's CDR3 is CATSNRGKGYTF. The CDR3 DNA reads as TGTGCCACCAGTAACAGGGGGAAAGGCTACACCTTC.

This clonotype was seen at least ten times. The chain combines TRBV12-5 with TRBJ1-1; no reliable D call. From germline, CDR1 is LGHNT and CDR2 FRNRAP. V was trimmed by 1 base and J by 1 base, leaving 4 bases between them. The CDR3 loop spans 13 amino acids. CDR3 nucleotide sequence: TGTGCTAGTGGTTTGGAGCAGAACACTGAAGCTTTCTTT. Protein product: CASGLEQNTEAFF. Full variable domain (outside the CDR3, taken from reference TRBV12-5 and TRBJ1-1): DARVTQTPRHKVTEMGQEVTMRCQPILGHNTVFWYRQTMMQGLELLAYFRNRAPLDDSGMPKDRFSAEMPDATLATLKIQPSEPRDSAVYFCASGLEQNTEAFFGQGTRLTVV.

The rearrangement links TRBV9 to TRBJ1-4; a weak D match, TRBD1 (5 bases). V gave up 2 bases and J gave up 3 bases, with 8 bases separating them. This CDR3 comprises 14 residues. Germline V CDR1 and CDR2: SGDLS, YYNGEE. The CDR3 here is CASSVGGSNEKLFF. The CDR3 DNA reads as TGTGCCAGCAGCGTCGGGGGGTCTAATGAAAAACTGTTTTTT. Based on the CDR3 plus reference TRBV9 and TRBJ1-4, the full variable domain is DSGVTQTPKHLITATGQRVTLRCSPRSGDLSVYWYQQSLDQGLQFLIQYYNGEERAKGNILERFSAQQFPDLHSELNLSSLELGDSALYFCASSVGGSNEKLFFGSGTQLSVL.

This clonotype has a handful of counts. This chain uses TRBV3-1 with TRBJ1-2; TRBD1 agrees at 8 bases. V shed 4 bases and J 7 bases; nucleotides not matched to a gene: 8. Germline V gene data show CDR1 as LGHDT and CDR2 as YNNKEL (reference sequence). The CDR3 covers 14 residues. The CDR3 protein is CASSLLGTGGGYTF. The CDR3 DNA sequence: TGTGCCAGCAGCCTTCTCGGGACAGGTGGTGGCTACACCTTC.

This clonotype was picked up many times. The CDR3 spells CASSSLSLAGLQYV. DNA for the CDR3: TGTGCCAGCAGCTCCCTATCGCTAGCGGGATTGCAGTACGTC. The chain recombines TRBV7-8 with TRBJ2-7; TRBD2 matches at 9 bases. This CDR3 comprises 14 residues. Germline V lookup: CDR1 SGHVS, CDR2 FQNEAQ. J lost 9 bases, V lost 4 bases, and 10 bases had no gene match.

Many counts were recorded for this clonotype. The chain recombines TRBV12-3 or TRBV12-4 with TRBJ1-1, with D maybe TRBD1 (5 bases). Trimming stripped 3 bases from V and 1 base from J, with 15 bases between. The CDR3 is made up of 16 amino acids. The CDR3 spells CASSLAPGPSNTEAFF. The CDR3 region has the DNA TGTGCCAGCAGTTTGGCCCCGGGACCCTCGAACACTGAAGCTTTCTTT.

In its sample, this clonotype was seen a few times. The genes are TRBV20-1 and TRBJ2-1, with 7 positions matching TRBD2. The CDR3 consists of 16 residues. CDR1 is DFQATT and CDR2 is SNEGSKA in the germline V gene (reference sequence). V lost 5 bases, J lost 8 bases, and 18 bases stayed unmatched. CDR3 region: CSAAGGSGTKWYEQFF. CDR3 coding DNA: TGCAGTGCTGCGGGCGGGAGTGGCACAAAGTGGTATGAGCAGTTCTTC.

This rearrangement joins TRBV7-2 to TRBJ2-5, with 10 bases identical to TRBD2. The germline CDR1 and CDR2 sequences are SGHTA and FQGNSA. Trimming cost V 5 bases and J 2 bases; bases outside gene matches: 5. The CDR3 length is 15 residues. Written as DNA, the CDR3 is TGTGCCAGCAGCAACCCAGCGGGAGGGCAAGAGACCCAGTACTTC. Translation gives CASSNPAGGQETQYF.

This clonotype was picked up a small number of times. This chain connects TRBV20-1 to TRBJ1-2; D is undetermined. The CDR3 is 14 amino acids. The V gene lost 3 bases and the J gene lost 1 base, with 12 bases spanning the gap. Per germline, CDR1 DFQATT and CDR2 SNEGSKA (reference sequence). CDR3 sequence: CSASLGGYNYGYTF. DNA for the CDR3: TGCAGTGCTAGTTTGGGTGGTTATAACTATGGCTACACCTTC.

J is TRBJ2-4 and V is TRBV28; TRBD1 or TRBD2 may be the D gene (5 bases each). The CDR3 loop spans 14 amino acids. The germline V gene has CDR1 MDHEN and CDR2 SYDVKM. Trimming took off 7 bases at V and 0 bases at J, with 10 bases between the two ends. The CDR3 sequence: CASTGDRAKNIQYF. The CDR3 coding sequence is TGTGCCAGCACCGGGGACCGAGCCAAAAACATTCAGTACTTC.

The chain combines TRBV5-4 with TRBJ2-1; D uncertain. Between the trimmed V and J ends, which lost 3 bases and 8 bases, there was a span of 9 bases. Germline lookup yields CDR1 SGHNT and CDR2 YYREEE (reference sequence). The CDR3 totals 12 residues. The CDR3 region is CASSYFLDEQFF. In nucleotides, the CDR3 is TGTGCCAGCAGCTACTTCCTCGATGAGCAGTTCTTC. Drawing the rest from reference TRBV5-4 and TRBJ2-1, the complete variable domain is ETGVTQSPTHLIKTRGQQVTLRCSSQSGHNTVSWYQQALGQGPQFIFQYYREEENGRGNFPPRFSGLQFPNYSSELNVNALELDDSALYLCASSYFLDEQFFGPGTRLTVL.

This clonotype has just a few counts. This chain uses TRBV7-6 with TRBJ2-1; 7 bases fit TRBD1. CDR1 and CDR2 from the germline V gene are SGHVS and FNYEAQ. This CDR3 contains 14 residues. V gave up 7 bases and J gave up 5 bases; unmatched junction bases: 8. This chain's CDR3 is CASKRQGTHNEQFF. CDR3 in DNA: TGTGCCAGCAAGCGACAGGGTACCCACAATGAGCAGTTCTTC.

Concerning this clonotype: Germline and junction disagree at one end, which may indicate a read error. The V and J genes are TRBV4-1 and TRBJ2-1; a possible D gene is TRBD2 (6 bases). Per germline, CDR1 MGHRA and CDR2 YSYEKL. The CDR3 loop spans 15 amino acids. The DNA for the CDR3 is TGCGCCACCCAGTTAGCGGAGGGGTCCTCCAATGAGCAGTTCTTC. As protein: CATQLAEGSSNEQFF.